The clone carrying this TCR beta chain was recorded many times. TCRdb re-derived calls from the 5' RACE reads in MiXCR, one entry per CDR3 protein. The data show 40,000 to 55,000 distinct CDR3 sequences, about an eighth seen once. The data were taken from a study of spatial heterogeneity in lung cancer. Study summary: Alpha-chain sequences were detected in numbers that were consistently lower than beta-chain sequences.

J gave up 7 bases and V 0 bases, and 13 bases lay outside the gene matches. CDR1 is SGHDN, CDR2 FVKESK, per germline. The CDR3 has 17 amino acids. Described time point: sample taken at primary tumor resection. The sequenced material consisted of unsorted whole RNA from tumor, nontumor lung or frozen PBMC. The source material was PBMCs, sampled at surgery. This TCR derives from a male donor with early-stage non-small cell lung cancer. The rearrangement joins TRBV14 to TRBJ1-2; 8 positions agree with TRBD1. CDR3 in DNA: TGTGCCAGCAGCCAAGAGCCTCCGGGACAGGATCGGCTTGGCTACACCTTC. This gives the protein CASSQEPPGQDRLGYTF.